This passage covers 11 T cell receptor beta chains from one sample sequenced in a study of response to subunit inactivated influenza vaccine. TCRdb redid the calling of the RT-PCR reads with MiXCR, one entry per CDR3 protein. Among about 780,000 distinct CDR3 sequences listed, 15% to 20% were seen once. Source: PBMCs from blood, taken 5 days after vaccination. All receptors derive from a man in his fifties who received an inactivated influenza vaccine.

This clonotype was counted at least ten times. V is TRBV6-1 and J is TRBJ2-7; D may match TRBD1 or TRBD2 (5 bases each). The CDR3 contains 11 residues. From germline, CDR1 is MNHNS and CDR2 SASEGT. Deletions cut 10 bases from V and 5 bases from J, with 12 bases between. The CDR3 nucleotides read TGTGCCACACAGGACTTGGACGAGCAGTACTTC. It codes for CATQDLDEQYF.

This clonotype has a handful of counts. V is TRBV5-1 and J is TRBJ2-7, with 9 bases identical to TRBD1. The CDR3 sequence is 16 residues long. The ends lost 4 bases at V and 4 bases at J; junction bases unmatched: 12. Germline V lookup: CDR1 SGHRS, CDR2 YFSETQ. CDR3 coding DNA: TGCGCCAGCAGCCCGTCAACAGGGGGCATCGGATACGAGCAGTACTTC. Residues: CASSPSTGGIGYEQYF. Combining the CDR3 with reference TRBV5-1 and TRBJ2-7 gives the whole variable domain KAGVTQTPRYLIKTRGQQVTLSCSPISGHRSVSWYQQTPGQGLQFLFEYFSETQRNKGNFPGRFSGRQFSNSRSEMNVSTLELGDSALYLCASSPSTGGIGYEQYFGPGTRLTVT.

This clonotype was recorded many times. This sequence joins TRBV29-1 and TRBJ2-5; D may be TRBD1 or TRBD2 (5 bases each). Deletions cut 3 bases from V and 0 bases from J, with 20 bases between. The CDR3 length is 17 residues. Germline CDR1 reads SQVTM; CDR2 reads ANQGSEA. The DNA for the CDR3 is TGCAGCGTTGATTTAGATTCGGGGCCTGTGTACCAAGAGACCCAGTACTTC. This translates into CSVDLDSGPVYQETQYF.

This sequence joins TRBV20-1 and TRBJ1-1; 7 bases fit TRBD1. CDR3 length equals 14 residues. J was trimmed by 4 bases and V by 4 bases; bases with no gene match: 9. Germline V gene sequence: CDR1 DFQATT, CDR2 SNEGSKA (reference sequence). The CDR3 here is CSAKGGGGSTEAFF. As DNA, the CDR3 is TGCAGTGCTAAGGGAGGGGGCGGGTCCACTGAAGCTTTCTTT.

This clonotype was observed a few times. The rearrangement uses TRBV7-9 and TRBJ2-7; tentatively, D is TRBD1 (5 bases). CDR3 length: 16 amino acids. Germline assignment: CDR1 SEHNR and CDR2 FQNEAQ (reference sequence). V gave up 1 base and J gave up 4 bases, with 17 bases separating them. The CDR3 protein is CASSLVRGSEIYEQYF. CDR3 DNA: TGTGCCAGCAGCTTAGTTAGGGGATCCGAAATTTACGAGCAGTACTTC.

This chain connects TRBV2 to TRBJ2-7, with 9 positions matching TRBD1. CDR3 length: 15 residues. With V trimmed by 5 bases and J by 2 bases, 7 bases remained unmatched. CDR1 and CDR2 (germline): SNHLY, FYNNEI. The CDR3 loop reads CASSRTGQGTYEQYF. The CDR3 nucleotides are TGTGCCAGCAGTCGCACGGGACAGGGAACCTACGAGCAGTACTTC.

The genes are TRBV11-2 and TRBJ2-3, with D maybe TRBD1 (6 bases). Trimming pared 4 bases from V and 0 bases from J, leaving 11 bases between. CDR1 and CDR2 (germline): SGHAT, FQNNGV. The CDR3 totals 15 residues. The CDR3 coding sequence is TGTGCCAGCAGCTCTTTGACAGGTAGCACAGATACGCAGTATTTT. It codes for CASSSLTGSTDTQYF.

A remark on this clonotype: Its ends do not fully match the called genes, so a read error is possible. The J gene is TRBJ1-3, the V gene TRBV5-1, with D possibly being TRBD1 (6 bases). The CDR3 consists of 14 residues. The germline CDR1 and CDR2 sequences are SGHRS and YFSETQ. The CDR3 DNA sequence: TGCGCCAGCAGCCACACAGGGCTTGGAAACACCATGTATTTT. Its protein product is CASSHTGLGNTMYF. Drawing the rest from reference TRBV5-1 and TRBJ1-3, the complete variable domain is KAGVTQTPRYLIKTRGQQVTLSCSPISGHRSVSWYQQTPGQGLQFLFEYFSETQRNKGNFPGRFSGRQFSNSRSEMNVSTLELGDSALYLCASSHTGLGNTMYFGEGSWLTVV.

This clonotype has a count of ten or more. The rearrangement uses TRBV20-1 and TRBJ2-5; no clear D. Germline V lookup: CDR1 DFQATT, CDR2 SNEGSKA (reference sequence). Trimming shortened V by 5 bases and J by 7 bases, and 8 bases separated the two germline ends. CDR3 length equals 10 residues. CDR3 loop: CSAPLGTQYF. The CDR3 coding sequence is TGCAGTGCTCCTTTGGGGACCCAGTACTTC.

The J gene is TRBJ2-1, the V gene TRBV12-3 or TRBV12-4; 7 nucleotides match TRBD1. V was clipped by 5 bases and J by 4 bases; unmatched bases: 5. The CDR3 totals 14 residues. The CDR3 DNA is TGTGCCAGCAGTAAACAGGGGCTATACAATGAGCAGTTCTTC. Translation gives CASSKQGLYNEQFF.

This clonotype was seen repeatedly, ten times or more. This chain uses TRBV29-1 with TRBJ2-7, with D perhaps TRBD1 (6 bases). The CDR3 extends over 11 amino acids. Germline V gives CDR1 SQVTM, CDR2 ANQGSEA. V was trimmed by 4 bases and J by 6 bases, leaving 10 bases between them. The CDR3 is CSVARGLEQYF. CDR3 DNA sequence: TGCAGCGTTGCCAGGGGTCTCGAGCAGTACTTC.